This record concerns one T cell receptor beta chain sequence. What antigen it recognizes has not been identified. Base qualities are not at hand, and no much larger clone is one base apart. Receptor amplification or capture employed the immunoSEQ multiplex PCR assay. TCRdb mirrors the immuneACCESS table, restricted to in-frame sequences. Some clones are absent from its copies; in checked studies, under half trace to an unresolved V gene, and the reason for the others is unknown. The sample includes fewer than 500,000 clones, with 80% to 95% observed a single time. The biggest ten clones account for over 5.5% of the sample. The sample comes from a study of control samples from healthy donors and cancer patients (dated by TCRdb to about 2020). CDR3 length: 15 amino acids, cysteine to phenylalanine. Here the CDR3 DNA is all that survives: 45 bases in frame from base 1. V is shortened by 2 bases, J by 1 base, and the region joining them spans 8 bases. CDR1 and CDR2 (MNHEY, SMNVEV) derive from the germline V gene (reference sequence).

This sequence was found in a man in his forties with head and neck cancer. The V and J genes are TRBV27 and TRBJ1-4, with the D gene uncertain. Sample: PBMCs. The CDR3 corresponds to CASSLRALTNEKLFF. The DNA reads TGTGCCAGCAGTTTAAGGGCGTTAACTAATGAAAAACTGTTTTTT.